This TCR beta chain stems from a study of blood T cell repertoires in COVID-19. Study context: T cells, B-cell-depleted T cells, or PBMCs provided the cDNA or gDNA that served as material.

Per the germline V gene, CDR1 is MNHEY and CDR2 is SVGAGI. The CDR3 has 15 residues. The V end lost 2 bases, the J end lost 4 bases, and 12 bases lay between the germline ends. Original processing methods: The assay estimated nucleated cells by amplifying reference gene primers. The assay was immunoSEQ multiplex PCR, and TCRdb's table has in-frame clones only and misses some. D and trimming were read from the DNA, whereas the V and J calls and clone size are those reported in that table. The sample holds approximately 260,000 clones, 84% seen once. The TCR comes from a human donor in a cohort sampled during active COVID-19. Sequences were obtained from peripheral blood. This chain uses TRBV6-5 with TRBJ1-3; a possible D gene is TRBD1 (6 bases). The CDR3 loop reads CASSYVGGLGNTIYF. Here the CDR3 DNA reads TGTGCCAGCAGTTACGTCGGGGGGCTGGGAAACACCATATATTTT.